The entry below gives a single T cell receptor (beta chain) sequence along with its context. Its binding antigen is unknown. Qualities for individual bases were not recorded, and no much larger clone is one base off. Explained via the paper, the treatment or condition label denotes: roughly 10-day PBMC culture with coronavirus spike peptide pools or control peptides (ViraFEST assay). The study used the ViraFEST assay, which expanded antigen-specific T cells with peptide pools and then identified expanded clonotypes by TCR sequencing. The positive SARS-CoV-2 PCR tests of the convalescent patients were dated from March to December 2020, before the Alpha, Beta and Delta variants emerged in the United States. Each well held 2 million to 2.5 million PBMCs cultured with approximately 10 ug/ml peptide pools in IMDM containing around 5% human AB serum and 9 to 10 IU/ml IL-2. On days 3 and 7, half of the culture medium was replaced with fresh IL-2-containing medium. CD4+ T cells were isolated after 10 days of culture through negative selection using the EasySep CD4+ T cell isolation kit. PBMCs were separated from whole blood using Ficoll-Paque Plus gradient centrifugation and then either used fresh or cryopreserved at -140C. Triplicate wells were generally used for each culture condition.

These data are taken from a study of vaccination and CD4 T cells after COVID-19 (dated by TCRdb to between 2021 and 2022). About the full investigation: Every convalescent patient had a positive nasal swab PCR test for SARS-CoV-2, with mild disease in several patients and severe disease in one. Control cultures used a CEFX viral epitope pool as positive control, an HIV-1 Nef peptide pool as negative control, or no peptide. For stimulating the cultures, overlapping spike peptide pools were used, derived from SARS-CoV-2 as well as from the common cold coronaviruses HCoV-NL63, HCoV-OC43 and HCoV-229E. The spike-specific CD4+ TCR repertoire was compared before and after mRNA vaccination in 10 COVID-19 convalescent patients and several infection-naive healthy vaccine recipients. Post-COVID blood samples from convalescent patients were collected a median of approximately 100 days after diagnosis, with a range of roughly 35 to 180 days. The time from the second vaccine dose to post-vaccine blood sampling had a median of roughly 72 days and ranged from about 12 to 241 days. Six males and four females were included in the convalescent cohort, with two Hispanic individuals, seven Caucasians, two Asians and one multiracial person represented. Participants got two doses of the Pfizer-BioNTech BNT162b2 vaccine (n=8) or two doses of the Moderna mRNA-1273 vaccine (n=2).

Study-level results and caveats: Relatively few convalescent patients were included in the study, and early timepoints after natural infection were not analyzed. Of the vaccine-specific clones in convalescent patients, 304 of 307, or nearly all, reacted only to SARS-CoV-2 spike and did not cross-react with common cold coronaviruses. The median count of SARS-CoV-2-reactive clonotypes went up from 21 after infection to about 40 after vaccination, although the change was not significant. Among convalescent patients, a median roughly 90% of the SARS-CoV-2-reactive clones seen after vaccination appeared only after vaccination, which suggests priming specific to the vaccine.

The CDR3 goes from the cysteine to the phenylalanine over 16 residues. Only the CDR3 part of the read is kept: 48 bases, read in frame from the first base. The receptor library was made with PCR. DNA from cultured CD4+ T cells was subjected to TCR sequencing with the Oncomine TCR Beta short-read assay at the Johns Hopkins FTIC core. The QIAamp micro DNA kit was used to extract genomic DNA from the cultured CD4+ T cells. The Oncomine TCR Beta libraries from cultured CD4+ T cells were pooled using unique dual indexes and then sequenced on an Illumina iSeq 100. The source study handled its data this way. Non-productive sequences were removed, and CDR3s that did not start with C, did not end with F or W, or were shorter than 7 amino acids were discarded. The MANAFEST web application identified antigen-specific clonotypes by comparing peptide-stimulated wells against reference wells and other culture wells. Positive clones required FDR below 0.05, an odds ratio above 5, and productive frequency above 0.1% in at least two of three replicate wells. Cross-reactive clonotypes were defined as significantly expanded in both SARS-CoV-2 spike wells and at least one common cold coronavirus spike condition. Using R version 3.6.1, CDR3 homology was evaluated through Levenshtein distances (stringdist) along with unrooted phylogenetic trees (ape). Clones were called with MiXCR by TCRdb after fastp trimmed the public reads at Q25, and only in-frame beta chains were retained. Each entry is one CDR3 protein sequence, shown with its most common DNA and genes. The V and J calls reflect TCRdb's pipeline rather than the authors' work. Within this sample are some 20,000 distinct CDR3 sequences, with about 56% of them counted one time only. The top ten constitute approximately 7.4% of the sample.

The sequence links TRBV21-1 to TRBJ1-5; the D segment call TRBD1 is taken from the table without a DNA check. TRBV21-1 is flagged as a pseudogene. The sample was CD4+ T cells from blood, cultured in vitro. The receptor comes from a human donor who had recovered from COVID-19. The base sequence is TGTGCCAGCAGCGAAAGGAGAACGGGGCCTAATCAGCCCCAGCATTTT. Protein translation: CASSERRTGPNQPQHF.